This T cell receptor (beta chain) was sequenced in a study of blood T cell repertoires in COVID-19. Study information: The samples span acute and convalescent COVID-19 from the United States, Italy and Spain.

The authors' processing: Amplifying reference gene primers gave estimates of nucleated cell counts. Using immunoSEQ multiplex PCR, the repertoire was profiled, and TCRdb retains in-frame clones only, with some absent. That table supplies the V and J calls and clone size; D and trimming were determined from the DNA. This table holds around 180,000 clones, about 84% found once. Ages ranged from roughly 18 to 100 years, with residence in about two dozen US areas. In Cohort 3, a recovered donor had either two negative PCRs, clearance, or symptom resolution. This clone was observed once. The CDR3 is made up of 13 amino acids. Trimming left V 6 bases short and J 4 bases short, with 10 bases between. The germline CDR1 and CDR2 sequences are MDHEN and SYDVKM.

This receptor was identified in a man aged 45-65 years who had recovered from COVID-19. The sequenced material came from PBMCs or T cells enriched from blood (not recorded which). The rearrangement uses TRBV28 and TRBJ1-5; TRBD1 is a possible D gene (5 bases). The CDR3 here is CASSRQMNQPQHF. The CDR3 DNA reads TGTGCCAGCAGCCGACAGATGAATCAGCCCCAGCATTTT.